These T cell receptor beta chains were read from a single sample in a study of regulatory T cells in long-lasting Graves disease. Using its own MiXCR run on the multiplex PCR reads, TCRdb lists one record per CDR3 protein. This repertoire shows roughly 420,000 distinct CDR3 sequences, about a sixth found once; its top ten account for 20% to 25%. The same data also went into a second study, on T cells in Graves' hyperthyroidism and ophthalmopathy.

This sample comprised peripheral blood mononuclear cells (PBMCs), obtained at new diagnosis, from a patient treated with antithyroid drugs. The receptor source for this set is a woman between 18 and 29 years old with Graves disease. Each CDR3 is given with its conserved first and last residue. The D gene is left open where the match is weak. Clone size appears in some rows only: once, few, many, or a class for an expanded clone.

TRBV20-1	TRBD1	many	TRBJ1-5	CSASPGQYNQPQHF	TGCAGTGCTAGCCCGGGACAGTACAATCAGCCCCAGCATTTT
TRBV14	.	.	TRBJ2-7	CASSQDYMREQYF	TGTGCCAGCAGCCAAGATTATATGCGCGAGCAGTACTTC
TRBV20-1	.	.	TRBJ2-7	CSARDLQSGSYEQYF	TGCAGTGCTAGAGATCTTCAAAGCGGCTCCTACGAGCAGTACTTC
TRBV20-1	TRBD2	.	TRBJ2-7	CSARVFSGKSWSEQYF	TGCAGTGCTAGAGTCTTTAGCGGGAAATCTTGGTCCGAGCAGTACTTC
TRBV10-1	TRBD2	.	TRBJ2-3	CASSLSSSGRSTDTQYF	TGCGCCAGCAGCTTGTCGTCTAGCGGGAGGTCTACAGATACGCAGTATTTT
TRBV20-1	.	.	TRBJ1-5	CSARNGAQRYSNQPQHF	TGCAGTGCTAGAAACGGGGCACAGAGATATAGCAATCAGCCCCAGCATTTT
TRBV5-6	TRBD2	.	TRBJ2-3	CASSLWLAAFTDTQYF	TGTGCCAGCAGCTTGTGGCTAGCGGCCTTCACAGATACGCAGTATTTT
TRBV28	TRBD2	.	TRBJ2-1	CASSLMAGGEQFF	TGTGCCAGCAGTTTAATGGCGGGAGGGGAGCAGTTCTTC
TRBV12-3/TRBV12-4	.	many	TRBJ2-1	CASSSENYNEQFF	TGTGCCAGCAGTTCGGAGAACTACAATGAGCAGTTCTTC
TRBV20-1	.	.	TRBJ2-4	CSARGLYNEQYF	TGCAGTGCTAGAGGACTGTACAATGAGCAGTACTTC
TRBV7-3	.	few	TRBJ2-2	CASKEAANTGELFF	TGTGCCAGCAAAGAAGCGGCGAACACCGGGGAGCTGTTTTTT
TRBV7-2	TRBD2	many	TRBJ2-3	CASSLFAGGSTDTQYF	TGTGCCAGCAGCTTATTTGCGGGAGGTAGTACGGATACGCAGTATTTT
TRBV5-6	.	.	TRBJ1-5	CASSLGASYNQPQHF	TGTGCCAGCAGCTTGGGGGCCAGCTACAATCAGCCCCAGCATTTT
TRBV13	.	many	TRBJ2-2	CASSGGVIANTGELFF	TGTGCCAGCAGCGGAGGTGTCATTGCGAACACCGGGGAGCTGTTTTTT
TRBV3-1	.	many	TRBJ1-2	CASSRGRADYGYTF	TGTGCCAGCAGCCGGGGACGAGCGGACTATGGCTACACCTTC
TRBV18	.	many	TRBJ2-3	CASSPKASAFTDTQYF	TGTGCCAGCTCACCAAAGGCTAGCGCGTTCACAGATACGCAGTATTTT
TRBV12-3/TRBV12-4	.	many	TRBJ2-3	CASSSQGPEDTQYF	TGTGCCAGCAGTTCCCAGGGGCCAGAGGATACGCAGTATTTT
TRBV9	.	few	TRBJ2-5	CASSPRAHQETQYF	TGTGCCAGCAGCCCTCGGGCCCACCAAGAGACCCAGTACTTC
TRBV5-1	.	.	TRBJ2-5	CASSLAAGETQYF	TGCGCCAGCAGCTTAGCGGCGGGGGAGACCCAGTACTTC
TRBV25-1	TRBD1	few	TRBJ2-7	CASSLTGGEQYF	TGTGCCAGCAGCCTGACAGGGGGCGAGCAGTACTTC
TRBV20-1	.	many	TRBJ2-1	CSARDSGTPVGHF	TGCAGTGCTAGAGATTCCGGGACTCCAGTGGGGCACTTC
TRBV12-3/TRBV12-4	.	.	TRBJ1-2	CASSRQDNHGYTF	TGTGCCAGCAGTCGACAAGATAACCATGGCTACACCTTC
TRBV7-2	.	few	TRBJ1-5	CASSLFSGWNNQPQHF	TGTGCCAGCAGCTTATTTTCCGGGTGGAACAATCAGCCCCAGCATTTT
TRBV7-3	.	many	TRBJ1-1	CASSLSTTHEAFF	TGTGCCAGCAGCTTATCCACCACGCATGAAGCTTTCTTT
TRBV6-1	.	many	TRBJ1-2	CASSGWLGADYGYTF	TGTGCCAGCAGTGGATGGCTGGGGGCTGACTATGGCTACACCTTC
TRBV29-1	TRBD1	.	TRBJ1-2	CSAGGNGYTF	TGCAGCGCAGGGGGCAATGGCTACACCTTC
TRBV7-8	.	.	TRBJ1-1	CASSPGGIRVTEAFF	TGTGCCAGCAGCCCCGGGGGCATCAGGGTCACTGAAGCTTTCTTT
TRBV6-1	.	many	TRBJ2-1	CASSETFQVGVEFF	TGTGCCAGCAGTGAAACTTTTCAGGTCGGTGTCGAGTTCTTC
TRBV6-1	TRBD2	many	TRBJ2-1	CASSTASGSAHNEQFF	TGTGCCAGCAGTACAGCTAGCGGGAGTGCCCACAATGAGCAGTTCTTC
TRBV11-3	TRBD2	.	TRBJ2-1	CASSLEREAKYNEQFF	TGTGCCAGCAGCTTGGAGCGGGAGGCGAAATACAATGAGCAGTTCTTC
TRBV2	.	many	TRBJ2-3	CASTLGGTTDTQYF	TGTGCCAGCACCCTAGGGGGAACCACAGATACGCAGTATTTT